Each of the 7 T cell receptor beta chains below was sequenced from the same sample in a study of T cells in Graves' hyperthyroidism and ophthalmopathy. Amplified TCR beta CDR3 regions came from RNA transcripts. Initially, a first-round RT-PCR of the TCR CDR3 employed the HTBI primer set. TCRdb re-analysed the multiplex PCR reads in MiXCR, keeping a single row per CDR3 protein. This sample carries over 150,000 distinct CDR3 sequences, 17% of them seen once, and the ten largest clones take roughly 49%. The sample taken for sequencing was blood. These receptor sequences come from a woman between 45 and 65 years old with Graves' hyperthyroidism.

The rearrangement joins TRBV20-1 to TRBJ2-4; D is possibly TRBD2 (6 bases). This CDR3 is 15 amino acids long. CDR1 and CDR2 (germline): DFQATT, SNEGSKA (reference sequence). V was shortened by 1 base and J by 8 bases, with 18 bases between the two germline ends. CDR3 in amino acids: CSARGVTRLSDIQYF. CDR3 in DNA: TGCAGTGCTAGAGGTGTGACTAGACTTTCCGACATTCAGTACTTC.

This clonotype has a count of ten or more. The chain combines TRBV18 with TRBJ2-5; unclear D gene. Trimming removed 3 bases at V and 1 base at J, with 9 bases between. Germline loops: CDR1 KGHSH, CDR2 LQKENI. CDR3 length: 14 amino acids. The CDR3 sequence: CASSPQETQETQYF. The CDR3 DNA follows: TGTGCCAGCTCACCTCAGGAGACCCAAGAGACCCAGTACTTC.

CDR3 in DNA: TGCAGTGCTCTCCGCCCCATAGCGGGAGGGCCCTACGAGCAGTACTTC. It yields the protein CSALRPIAGGPYEQYF. The V gene is TRBV20-1, the J gene TRBJ2-7; 11 nucleotides line up with TRBD2. The CDR3 loop spans 16 amino acids. Per germline, CDR1 DFQATT and CDR2 SNEGSKA (reference sequence). J was trimmed by 2 bases and V by 5 bases; bases with no gene match: 11.

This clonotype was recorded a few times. CDR3 loop: CASSQASGRLAKNIQYF. The CDR3 nucleotides are TGTGCCAGCAGCCAAGCTAGCGGGAGACTTGCCAAAAACATTCAGTACTTC. The V and J genes are TRBV4-2 and TRBJ2-4; TRBD2 matches 10 bases. Germline V gene lookup returns CDR1 LGHNA and CDR2 YNFKEQ. The CDR3 contains 17 residues. V lost 1 base to trimming and J lost 1 base; unmatched junction nucleotides: 4.

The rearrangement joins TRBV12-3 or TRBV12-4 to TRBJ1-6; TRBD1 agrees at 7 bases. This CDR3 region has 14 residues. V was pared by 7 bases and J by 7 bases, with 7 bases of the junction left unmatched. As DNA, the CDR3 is TGTGCCAGCACCTGGGTGGACAGGAATTCACCCCTCCACTTT. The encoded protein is CASTWVDRNSPLHF.

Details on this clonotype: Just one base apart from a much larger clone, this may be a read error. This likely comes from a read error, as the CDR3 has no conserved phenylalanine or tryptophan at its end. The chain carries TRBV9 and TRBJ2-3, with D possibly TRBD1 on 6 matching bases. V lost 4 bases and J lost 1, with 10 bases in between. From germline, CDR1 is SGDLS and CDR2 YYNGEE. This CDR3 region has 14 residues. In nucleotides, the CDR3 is TGTGCCAGCAGCACGCGGACAGGCACAGATACGCAGTATCTT. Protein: CASSTRTGTDTQYL.

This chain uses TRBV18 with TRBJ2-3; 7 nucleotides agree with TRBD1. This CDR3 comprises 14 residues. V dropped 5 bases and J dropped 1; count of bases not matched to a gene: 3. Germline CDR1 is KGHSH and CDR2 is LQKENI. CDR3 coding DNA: TGTGCCAGCTCAGTTGACAGGGGCACAGATACGCAGTATTTT. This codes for CASSVDRGTDTQYF.